This entry is about one TCR beta chain. What it binds is unknown. The germline V gene has CDR1 LGHNT and CDR2 FRNRAP. V dropped 7 bases and J dropped 6 bases, with 13 bases sitting between them. This CDR3 is 13 amino acids long. This sample stems from a study of molecular identifiers for immune sequencing clone quantification. Naive CD8 T cells, phenotype CD8+CD4-CCR7+CD45RA+, were sorted. Methods described previously were used for bulk TCR libraries, and listed TCR primers were applied. A single record per CDR3 protein comes from TCRdb applying MiXCR to the PCR reads. The sample has 60,000 to 70,000 distinct CDR3 sequences; less than 20% are singletons. Points from the study as a whole: In naive cells, clones above 20 RNA copies held under 1% of molecules, whereas in effector cells they held over 98%.

The source of this sequence is a human donor in good health. Some libraries in this study had Jurkat cell RNA spiked in. The rearrangement uses TRBV12-5 and TRBJ2-1; no clear D gene. Input material: naive CD8+ T cells from blood, with Jurkat cell RNA spiked in. Subset in this sample: FACS-sorted CD8+CD4-CCR7+CD45RA+ naive T cells. The CDR3 DNA is TGTGCTAGTGTCACCCCCCGGCCCAATGAGCAGTTCTTC. Its translation is CASVTPRPNEQFF.